This T cell receptor beta chain was identified in a study of T cell responses to AZD1222 COVID-19 vaccine. For this clone: Its antigen remains unknown.

Trimming cost V 8 bases and J 0 bases, with 14 bases left between them. The germline gives CDR1 SGDLS, CDR2 YYNGEE. The CDR3 extends over 15 amino acids. The assay was immunoSEQ multiplex PCR, and TCRdb's table has in-frame clones only and misses some. The profile covers about 150,000 clones, with 92% appearing a single time and 2.5% to 3.5% taken by the ten largest. Study-level findings and limits: CD4 TCRs linked to vaccination spanned spike, dominating at 160-218 and 743-854. Clonal diversity was possibly underestimated; the donors were predominantly white British and more often female.

The input for sequencing was peripheral blood, taken 28 days after the second AZD1222 dose. The chain has TRBV9 and TRBJ1-4; D is uncertain. The clonotype originates from an adult who received the AZD1222 COVID-19 vaccine. The CDR3: CARRTLGPTNEKLFF. CDR3 DNA: TGTGCCAGGCGAACCCTTGGACCAACTAATGAAAAACTGTTTTTT.